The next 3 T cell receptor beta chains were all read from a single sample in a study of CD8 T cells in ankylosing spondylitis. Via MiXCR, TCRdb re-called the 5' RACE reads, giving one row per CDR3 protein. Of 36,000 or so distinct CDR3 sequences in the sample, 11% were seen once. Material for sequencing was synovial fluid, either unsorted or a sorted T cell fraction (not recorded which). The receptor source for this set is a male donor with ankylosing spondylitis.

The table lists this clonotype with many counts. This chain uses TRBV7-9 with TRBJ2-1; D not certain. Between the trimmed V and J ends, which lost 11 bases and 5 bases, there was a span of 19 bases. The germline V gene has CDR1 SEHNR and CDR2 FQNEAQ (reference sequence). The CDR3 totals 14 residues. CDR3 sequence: CAGIKMDENNEQFF. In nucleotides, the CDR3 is TGTGCCGGAATAAAAATGGATGAGAACAATGAGCAGTTCTTC.

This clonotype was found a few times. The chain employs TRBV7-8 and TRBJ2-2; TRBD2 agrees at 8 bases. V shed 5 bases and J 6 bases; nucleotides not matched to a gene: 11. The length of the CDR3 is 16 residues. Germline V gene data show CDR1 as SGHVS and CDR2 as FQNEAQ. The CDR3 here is CASSRGAGGSPGELFF. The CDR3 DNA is TGTGCCAGCAGCCGGGGCGCGGGAGGTTCCCCCGGGGAGCTGTTTTTT.

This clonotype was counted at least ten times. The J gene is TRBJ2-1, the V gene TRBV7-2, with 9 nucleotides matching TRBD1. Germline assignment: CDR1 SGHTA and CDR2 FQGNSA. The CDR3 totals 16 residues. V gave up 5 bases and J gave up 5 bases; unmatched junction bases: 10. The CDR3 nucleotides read TGTGCCAGCAGCCTAGGAACCGGGACAGGGAACAATGAGCAGTTCTTC. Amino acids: CASSLGTGTGNNEQFF.